Listed here are 19 T cell receptor beta chains from one sample, sequenced in a study of blood T cell repertoires in COVID-19. Measured with immunoSEQ multiplex PCR; TCRdb has only the in-frame clones, and not every one. The table has about 260,000 clones, about 91% seen once; the top ten hold around 2.8%. Input material: PBMCs or T cells enriched from blood (not recorded which). These receptors came from a man aged 35 to 55 who had been exposed to COVID-19.

The chain employs TRBV28 and TRBJ2-7; the match to TRBD1 covers 8 bases. Trimming took 0 bases from V and 1 from J; bases not matched to a gene: 2. Germline V gene lookup returns CDR1 MDHEN and CDR2 SYDVKM. This CDR3 is built from 15 residues. In DNA form, the CDR3 reads TGTGCCAGCAGTTTATGGGACAGGGCATCCTACGAGCAGTACTTC. Amino acid sequence: CASSLWDRASYEQYF.

V is TRBV19 and J is TRBJ1-1, with unresolved D. Trimming took 6 bases from V and 10 from J, leaving 15 bases between them. Looked up from germline, CDR1 is LNHDA and CDR2 is SQIVND (reference sequence). The CDR3 totals 12 residues. The CDR3 reads CASREGRAGAFF. As DNA, the CDR3 is TGTGCCAGTAGAGAAGGACGGGCGGGAGCTTTCTTT.

This chain links TRBV30 with TRBJ1-1, with D maybe TRBD1 (6 bases). Germline V gene sequence: CDR1 GTSNPN, CDR2 SVGIG (reference sequence). There are 13 residues in the CDR3. The V gene lost 0 bases and the J gene lost 7 bases, with 12 bases spanning the gap. The CDR3 sequence: CAWSVGGAGEAFF. As DNA, the CDR3 is TGTGCCTGGAGTGTAGGGGGGGCAGGTGAAGCTTTCTTT. The complete variable domain, with remaining parts taken from reference TRBV30 and TRBJ1-1, reads SQTIHQWPATLVQPVGSPLSLECTVEGTSNPNLYWYRQAAGRGLQLLFYSVGIGQISSEVPQNLSASRPQDRQFILSSKKLLLSDSGFYLCAWSVGGAGEAFFGQGTRLTVV.

The V and J genes are TRBV29-1 and TRBJ1-3; no definite D call. This CDR3 is built from 12 residues. Trimming shortened V by 6 bases and J by 4 bases, and 10 bases separated the two germline ends. CDR1 and CDR2 from the germline V gene are SQVTM and ANQGSEA. CDR3 bases: TGCAGCGTGGCGGATCAGGGAAACACCATATATTTT. Translating it yields CSVADQGNTIYF.

The J gene is TRBJ1-1, the V gene TRBV6-5; D not certain. Trimming removed 0 bases from V and 0 bases from J, with 8 bases in between. Germline V lookup: CDR1 MNHEY, CDR2 SVGAGI. The CDR3 is 15 residues long. CDR3 residues: CASSYSKPVNTEAFF. The CDR3 region has the DNA TGTGCCAGCAGTTACTCGAAACCAGTGAACACTGAAGCTTTCTTT.

The chain is built from TRBV6-2 or TRBV6-3 and TRBJ2-7; D is uncertain. From germline, CDR1 is MNHEY and CDR2 SVGEGT. Trimming took 0 bases from V and 4 from J, leaving 10 bases between them. This CDR3 comprises 14 residues. The CDR3 DNA is TGTGCCAGCAGTTACTCGGTAACTGGTTACGAGCAGTACTTC. It specifies CASSYSVTGYEQYF.

The chain links TRBV18 to TRBJ2-1, with 11 bases matching TRBD1. With V trimmed by 0 bases and J by 16 bases, 5 bases remained unmatched. The CDR3 sequence is 13 residues long. Germline assignment: CDR1 KGHSH and CDR2 LQKENI. CDR3 amino acids: CASSPPGQGGSFF. For the CDR3, the DNA is TGTGCCAGCTCACCACCGGGACAGGGGGGATCATTCTTC. The full variable domain, rest sourced from reference TRBV18 and TRBJ2-1, is NAGVMQNPRHLVRRRGQEARLRCSPMKGHSHVYWYRQLPEEGLKFMVYLQKENIIDESGMPKERFSAEFPKEGPSILRIQQVVRGDSAAYFCASSPPGQGGSFFGPGTRLTVL.

This clone was observed a single time. This chain links TRBV27 with TRBJ1-1; 7 bases are shared with TRBD1. The ends lost 7 bases at V and 1 base at J; junction bases unmatched: 3. Germline V gene data show CDR1 as MNHEY and CDR2 as SMNVEV (reference sequence). CDR3 length equals 13 residues. CDR3 in amino acids: CASIGDRNTEAFF. CDR3 DNA sequence: TGTGCCAGCATTGGGGACAGGAACACTGAAGCTTTCTTT.

V usage is TRBV28 and J usage is TRBJ1-4; D is possibly TRBD1 (5 bases). In germline, CDR1 is MDHEN, CDR2 SYDVKM. V was clipped by 11 bases and J by 0 bases, with 7 bases between them. The CDR3 runs to 12 residues. CDR3 in DNA: TGTGCCGGGGGGTCAACTAATGAAAAACTGTTTTTT. Translating gives CAGGSTNEKLFF.

The rearrangement links TRBV21-1 to TRBJ1-5; TRBD1, the table's D call, lacks a check against the DNA. TRBV21-1 is classified as a pseudogene. This CDR3 is built from 16 residues. The CDR3 DNA sequence: TGTGCCAGCAGCCTAGGGGGCAGGGCCAGCAATCAGCCCCAGCATTTT. This encodes CASSLGGRASNQPQHF.

V and J are TRBV19 and TRBJ1-6; the D gene is possibly TRBD1 (5 bases). The germline V gene has CDR1 LNHDA and CDR2 SQIVND (reference sequence). The CDR3 is 16 residues long. V lost 3 bases and J 6 bases, leaving 15 bases between the germline ends. CDR3: CASSITGRAVNSPLHF. CDR3 coding DNA: TGTGCCAGTAGTATTACAGGACGGGCTGTTAATTCACCCCTCCACTTT.

The gene calls are TRBV28 and TRBJ2-7; D may be TRBD2 (5 bases). The germline CDR1 and CDR2 sequences are MDHEN and SYDVKM. V was pared by 2 bases and J by 2 bases, with 13 bases between. The CDR3 length is 15 residues. The CDR3 region has the DNA TGTGCCAGCAGTTTAGGAGGCGTGAGAACCTACGAGCAGTACTTC. Translating it yields CASSLGGVRTYEQYF.

This rearrangement joins TRBV2 to TRBJ1-1, with D possibly being TRBD1 (5 bases). With 8 bases removed from V and 0 bases from J, the gap between germline ends came to 10 bases. The CDR3 contains 13 residues. Germline V gene sequence: CDR1 SNHLY, CDR2 FYNNEI. CDR3 protein: CASGKTVNTEAFF. The CDR3 DNA sequence: TGTGCCAGCGGAAAGACAGTGAACACTGAAGCTTTCTTT.

The chain has TRBV19 and TRBJ1-2; 9 positions agree with TRBD1. Germline CDR1 reads LNHDA; CDR2 reads SQIVND (reference sequence). The V segment lost 4 bases and the J segment 5 bases; nucleotides outside the gene matches: 8. The CDR3 consists of 15 residues. The CDR3 sequence: CASSTSGTGPYGYTF. In DNA, the CDR3 is TGTGCCAGTAGTACGTCCGGGACAGGGCCATATGGCTACACCTTC.

The chain carries TRBV5-6 and TRBJ1-2; possibly TRBD1 for D (5 bases). Germline V gene lookup returns CDR1 SGHDT and CDR2 YYEEEE. V dropped 1 base and J dropped 6 bases, with 10 bases sitting between them. This CDR3 spans 13 amino acids. CDR3 DNA: TGTGCCAGCAGCTTGTCTACAGGAGATGGCTACACCTTC. Protein product: CASSLSTGDGYTF.

This chain links TRBV5-1 with TRBJ1-5; 9 bases are a match to TRBD1. Germline lookup yields CDR1 SGHRS and CDR2 YFSETQ. This CDR3 comprises 16 residues. V lost 0 bases to trimming and J lost 2 bases; unmatched junction nucleotides: 3. CDR3 amino acids: CASSLGDRAGNQPQHF. Written as DNA, the CDR3 is TGCGCCAGCAGCTTGGGGGACAGGGCGGGCAATCAGCCCCAGCATTTT.

The chain joins TRBV4-1 to TRBJ2-7; 13 nucleotides align to TRBD2. The germline gives CDR1 MGHRA, CDR2 YSYEKL. The CDR3 has 17 residues. The J segment lost 2 bases and the V segment lost 1 base, leaving 5 bases of the junction unmatched. Here the CDR3 reads CASSQVPLAGGTYEQYF. CDR3 bases: TGCGCCAGCAGCCAAGTTCCACTAGCGGGAGGGACCTACGAGCAGTACTTC.

The chain has TRBV5-1 and TRBJ1-4; 7 bases agree with TRBD1. The germline V gene encodes CDR1 SGHRS and CDR2 YFSETQ. The ends lost 3 bases at V and 0 bases at J; junction bases unmatched: 2. The CDR3 is 15 amino acids. The CDR3 sequence: CASSSQGATNEKLFF. The DNA for the CDR3 is TGCGCCAGCAGCTCCCAGGGGGCAACTAATGAAAAACTGTTTTTT.

The chain has TRBV7-2 and TRBJ2-3; possible D gene TRBD2, 5 bases. Germline values: CDR1 SGHTA, CDR2 FQGNSA. Trimming cost V 11 bases and J 4 bases, with 10 bases left between them. CDR3 length equals 11 residues. In DNA, the CDR3 is TGTGCCGGGGAGAGGGCAGATACGCAGTATTTT. Encoded protein: CAGERADTQYF.